Given below is one T cell receptor beta chain in context. Which antigen it targets is not known. Nothing much larger sits one base from this clone, and base qualities are not available. These data come from a study of T cell responses to AZD1222 COVID-19 vaccine (dated by TCRdb to 2020 to 2023). With respect to the entire study: Because spike-specific TCR depth and breadth did not differ between the two schedules, AZD1222 recipients who got a second dose at roughly 4 weeks were pooled with those who got a second dose at roughly 12 weeks. Trial participants were enrolled by age into subgroups of 18-55, 56-69 and 70-plus years, and roughly 150, 30 and 60 TCR-sequenced participants, respectively, were included in these subgroups. A total of approximately 230 trial participants underwent TCR sequencing, of whom about 210 received two doses of AZD1222 and around 26 received two doses of the MenACWY control vaccine.

The time point label for this specimen denotes: baseline before first vaccination. The vaccinee samples were drawn from two UK trials, COV001 and COV002, one of which was a single-blind randomized controlled phase 2/3 trial testing AZD1222 (ChAdOx1 nCoV-19) in healthy adults. For TCRbeta chain sequencing, PBMC samples from trial participants were taken at day 0 and at day 28 after the second dose. Overall study results and their limits: In the small 56-69-year group, the increase in depth fell short of significance, most likely because of low power. Participants were mostly white British, with more females than males. The authors suggested clonal diversity may have been underestimated. Epitopes outside the regions mutated in the B.1.351 and B.1.1.7 variants were reportedly recognized by nearly half of the unique spike-specific TCRs. A significant rise in spike-specific TCR breadth and depth was observed after two AZD1222 doses relative to day 0 and relative to MenACWY recipients. Because no day 14 peak-response samples were available, repertoires were characterized only after the peak T cell response. Only five to seven AZD1222 recipients were SARS-CoV-2 seropositive at baseline, limiting conclusions about previously exposed vaccinees. Vaccine-associated CD4 TCRs spanned the whole spike protein, with dominant responses in regions 160-218 and 743-854.

CDR1 SGHTA and CDR2 FQGTGA were looked up in the germline V gene. The CDR3 holds 14 amino acids from the cysteine to the phenylalanine. Of the read, only the CDR3 DNA is kept; its 42 bases are in frame from base 1. V trim: 2 bases; J trim: 7 bases; unmatched bases: 7. The CDR3 regions of human TCRbeta chains were analyzed by immunosequencing. Concerning the study's data processing: Repertoire TCRs were matched against a reference library of SARS-CoV-2-specific TCRs generated with the MIRA antigen-specificity platform. Breadth was defined as the fraction of unique TCRs that were SARS-CoV-2-associated. Depth was defined as the fraction of total T cells that were SARS-CoV-2-associated. Using the MIRA data, every spike-specific TCR was mapped to the spike region that the TCR reacted to and assigned to either a CD4 or a CD8 class. Log10-transformed breadth and depth values were compared by one-way ANOVA with Sidak's multiple comparisons tests. In its TCRdb copy, this immuneACCESS table keeps in-frame sequences only and misses some clones. Where compared with another copy, unresolved V genes explain less than half of these, and the others have no known cause. V and J calls and clone size are given by that table; D and trimming were obtained from the DNA. Counted in this sample were about 100,000 clones; about 90% of them appeared once. 16% of the sample is taken by the ten largest.

The sequence links TRBV7-3 to TRBJ2-7; TRBD1 lines up with 8 middle nucleotides. The clonotype originates from an adult in good health. The material was peripheral blood, obtained on day 0 of AZD1222 vaccination. The bases read TGTGCCAGCAGCTTAGGTCAGGGGGCAGGGGAGCAGTACTTC. It is translated as CASSLGQGAGEQYF.